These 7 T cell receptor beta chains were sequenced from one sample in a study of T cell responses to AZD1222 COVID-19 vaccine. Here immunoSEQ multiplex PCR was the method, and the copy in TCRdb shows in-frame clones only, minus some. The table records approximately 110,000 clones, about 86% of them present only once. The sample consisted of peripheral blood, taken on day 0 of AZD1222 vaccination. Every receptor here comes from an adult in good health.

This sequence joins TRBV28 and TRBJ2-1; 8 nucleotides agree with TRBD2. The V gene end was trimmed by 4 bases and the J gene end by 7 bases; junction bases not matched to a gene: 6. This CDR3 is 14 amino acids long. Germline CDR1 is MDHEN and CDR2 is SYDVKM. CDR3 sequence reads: CASSSGTRVNEQFF. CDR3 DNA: TGTGCCAGCAGTTCAGGGACTAGAGTTAATGAGCAGTTCTTC.

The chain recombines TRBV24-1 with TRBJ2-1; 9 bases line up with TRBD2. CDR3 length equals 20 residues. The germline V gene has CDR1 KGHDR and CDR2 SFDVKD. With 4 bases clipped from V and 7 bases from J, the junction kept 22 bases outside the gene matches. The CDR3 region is CATSDPPGGMRGGGRNEQFF. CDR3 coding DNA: TGTGCCACCAGTGACCCCCCGGGGGGGATGCGGGGGGGCGGAAGAAATGAGCAGTTCTTC.

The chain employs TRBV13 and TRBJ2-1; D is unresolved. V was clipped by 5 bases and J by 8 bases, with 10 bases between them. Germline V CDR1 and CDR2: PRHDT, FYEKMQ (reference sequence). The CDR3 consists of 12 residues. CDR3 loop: CASSLRLDEQFF. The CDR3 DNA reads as TGTGCCAGCAGCCTACGGCTGGATGAGCAGTTCTTC.

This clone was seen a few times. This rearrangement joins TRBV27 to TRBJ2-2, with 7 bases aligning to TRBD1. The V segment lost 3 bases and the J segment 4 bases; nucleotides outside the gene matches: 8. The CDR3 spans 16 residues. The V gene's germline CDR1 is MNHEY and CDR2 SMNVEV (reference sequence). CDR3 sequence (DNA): TGTGCCAGCAGTTTCTCGTGGACAGGTACCACCGGGGAGCTGTTTTTT. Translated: CASSFSWTGTTGELFF.

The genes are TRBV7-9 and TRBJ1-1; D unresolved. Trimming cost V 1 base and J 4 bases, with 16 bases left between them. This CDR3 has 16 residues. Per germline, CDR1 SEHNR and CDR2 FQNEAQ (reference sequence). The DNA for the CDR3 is TGTGCCAGCAGCTTAGGAGGGTCGGGAACCGGCACTGAAGCTTTCTTT. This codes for CASSLGGSGTGTEAFF.

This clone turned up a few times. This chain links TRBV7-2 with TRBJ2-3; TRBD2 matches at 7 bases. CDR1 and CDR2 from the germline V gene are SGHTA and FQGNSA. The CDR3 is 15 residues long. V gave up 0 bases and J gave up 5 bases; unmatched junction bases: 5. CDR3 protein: CASSLAGGRLDTQYF. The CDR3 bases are TGTGCCAGCAGCTTAGCGGGAGGGCGATTAGATACGCAGTATTTT.

The CDR3 protein is CASSYGDNQPQHF. In DNA form, the CDR3 reads TGTGCCAGCAGTTACGGGGACAATCAGCCCCAGCATTTT. The J gene is TRBJ1-5, the V gene TRBV6-2 or TRBV6-3; D is unclear. V was pared by 2 bases and J by 3 bases, with 5 bases between. Germline CDR1 and CDR2: MNHEY and SVGEGT. This CDR3 is 13 amino acids long.